The clone carrying this TCR beta chain is classed as medium-sized. Its antigen is still unknown. The data were obtained in a study of T cells in Graves' hyperthyroidism and ophthalmopathy. Study-level findings and limits: Ophthalmopathy onset followed model prediction by a median approximately six months. By a 13 V-J model, ophthalmopathy was set apart from stable hyperthyroidism. Most clonotypes that expanded in the thyroid above 0.001 also showed up in blood.

Researchers took RNA transcripts and amplified the TCR beta CDR3 regions from them. HTBI primers drove first-round RT-PCR of the TCR CDR3. TCRdb reanalysed the multiplex PCR reads using MiXCR and keeps one entry per CDR3 protein. The sample has 600,000 to 650,000 distinct CDR3 sequences, roughly 20% seen once. Trimming took 1 base from V and 0 from J; bases not matched to a gene: 4. In germline, CDR1 is SGHAT, CDR2 FQNNGV. The CDR3 runs to 16 residues. Sequenced sample: blood. J is TRBJ1-2 and V is TRBV11-2, with 8 bases matching TRBD1. This TCR was sampled from a man aged 25 to 45 with Graves' ophthalmopathy. In nucleotides, the CDR3 is TGTGCCAGCAGCTTAGGGAGGACAGGGCCTAACTATGGCTACACCTTC. Encoded protein: CASSLGRTGPNYGYTF.